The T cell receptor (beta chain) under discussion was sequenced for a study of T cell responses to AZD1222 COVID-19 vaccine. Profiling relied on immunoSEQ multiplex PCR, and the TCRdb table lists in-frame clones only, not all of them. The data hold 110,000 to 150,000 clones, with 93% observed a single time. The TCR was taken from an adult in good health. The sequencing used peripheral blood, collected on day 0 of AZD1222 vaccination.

CDR3 protein: CASSLVGRASGYTF. The CDR3 DNA reads TGTGCCAGCAGTTTAGTTGGCAGGGCAAGCGGCTACACCTTC. V is TRBV28 and J is TRBJ1-2, with a tentative D call TRBD1 (5 bases). This CDR3 contains 14 residues. Germline lookup yields CDR1 MDHEN and CDR2 SYDVKM. V was cut by 2 bases and J by 8 bases, with 15 bases left in between.